This TCR beta chain was sequenced during a study of blood T cell repertoires in COVID-19. Measured with immunoSEQ multiplex PCR; TCRdb has only the in-frame clones, and not every one. The repertoire holds fewer than 400,000 clones, with 90% to 95% as singletons. This clone was seen a single time. The junction had 12 bases not matched to a gene; V was cut back by 7 bases and J by 6 bases. The CDR3 has 15 residues. Looked up from germline, CDR1 is LNHDA and CDR2 is SQIVND (reference sequence). This clonotype originated in a woman aged 25 to 39 who had been exposed to COVID-19. This chain links TRBV19 with TRBJ2-3; 8 nucleotides align to TRBD2. The sequenced sample consisted of PBMCs or T cells enriched from blood (not recorded which). Written as DNA, the CDR3 is TGTGCCAGTAAGACGGCGGGGGGACCGCCGGATACGCAGTATTTT. As protein: CASKTAGGPPDTQYF.